A single sample gave rise to the 5 T cell receptor beta chains below, sequenced in a study of cytomegalovirus exposure and HLA in healthy donors. 60 Vbeta and 13 Jbeta primers were used in PCR. The protocol was immunoSEQ multiplex PCR, while the TCRdb copy is restricted to in-frame clones and leaves out a portion. The sample includes around 180,000 clones, less than 75% seen only once; the top ten take approximately 1.4%. Sample: PBMCs. The receptors shown here come from a girl aged 10-17 years in good health and CMV-seronegative.

The rearrangement uses TRBV6-4 and TRBJ1-2, with D perhaps TRBD1 (6 bases). Germline CDR1 MRHNA, CDR2 SNTAGT. This CDR3 region has 16 residues. V was pared by 9 bases and J by 4 bases, with 24 bases between. CDR3 amino acids: CARMIERAGESYGYTF. The CDR3 DNA follows: TGTGCCAGGATGATAGAAAGGGCAGGGGAAAGCTATGGCTACACCTTC.

The chain links TRBV11-2 to TRBJ1-1; TRBD1 matches at 7 bases. V shed 3 bases, J shed 4 bases, and the junction held 8 bases outside the gene matches. Germline CDR1 reads SGHAT; CDR2 reads FQNNGV. CDR3 size: 15 residues. The CDR3 DNA reads TGTGCCAGCAGCTTCTTTCAGGGGGTGGGCACTGAAGCTTTCTTT. It is translated as CASSFFQGVGTEAFF.

The chain joins TRBV27 to TRBJ1-2, with unresolved D. Looked up from germline, CDR1 is MNHEY and CDR2 is SMNVEV (reference sequence). V was pared by 3 bases and J by 4 bases, with 9 bases between. The CDR3 loop spans 13 amino acids. CDR3: CASSFQVGYGYTF. For the CDR3, the DNA is TGTGCCAGCAGTTTCCAGGTAGGCTATGGCTACACCTTC.

The chain carries TRBV30 and TRBJ1-1; 7 bases line up with TRBD1. The J segment lost 5 bases and the V segment lost 8 bases, leaving 11 bases of the junction unmatched. Germline loops: CDR1 GTSNPN, CDR2 SVGIG (reference sequence). This CDR3 spans 13 amino acids. CDR3: CARCEGAGTEAFF. The DNA of the CDR3 is TGTGCCCGATGTGAGGGGGCGGGTACTGAAGCTTTCTTT.

The rearrangement uses TRBV7-9 and TRBJ2-3; 9 nucleotides line up with TRBD2. Trimming took 7 bases from V and 1 from J; bases not matched to a gene: 9. In germline, CDR1 is SEHNR, CDR2 FQNEAQ (reference sequence). The CDR3 length is 16 residues. CDR3 nucleotides: TGTGCCAGCACCCGTAGCGGGGGAAGAGGCACAGATACGCAGTATTTT. This translates into CASTRSGGRGTDTQYF.